Below, 12 T cell receptor beta chains from the same sample are listed, as sequenced in a study of blood T cell repertoires in COVID-19. Produced via immunoSEQ multiplex PCR; TCRdb's table is partial and in-frame only. This table has approximately 130,000 clones, 77% appearing once. Sequencing input: peripheral blood. Source of these receptors: a man older than 75 with acute or convalescent COVID-19.

This clone was counted only a few times. The rearrangement joins TRBV4-1 to TRBJ2-7; 7 bases fit TRBD1. This CDR3 comprises 13 residues. Germline CDR1 MGHRA, CDR2 YSYEKL. V trimming: 8 bases; J trimming: 2 bases; junction bases outside the gene matches: 6. The CDR3 sequence is CASSEGQPYEQYF. CDR3 in DNA: TGCGCCAGCTCAGAGGGACAGCCCTACGAGCAGTACTTC.

The sample holds a few counts of this clone. The rearrangement links TRBV29-1 to TRBJ2-1; possibly TRBD1 for D (6 bases). The CDR3 has 13 residues. Trimming left V 4 bases short and J 4 bases short, with 11 bases between. Germline V CDR1 and CDR2: SQVTM, ANQGSEA. The CDR3 nucleotides read TGCAGCGTTGGGACAGAGTCTTACAATGAGCAGTTCTTC. Protein sequence: CSVGTESYNEQFF.

The rearrangement joins TRBV5-1 to TRBJ2-7, with D maybe TRBD1 (6 bases). Germline loops: CDR1 SGHRS, CDR2 YFSETQ. The CDR3 loop spans 15 amino acids. V shed 5 bases and J shed 2 bases, with 17 bases lying between them. The CDR3 here is CASRSNQGMAYEQYF. In nucleotides, the CDR3 is TGCGCCAGCAGATCAAATCAGGGGATGGCCTACGAGCAGTACTTC. Drawing the rest from reference TRBV5-1 and TRBJ2-7, the complete variable domain is KAGVTQTPRYLIKTRGQQVTLSCSPISGHRSVSWYQQTPGQGLQFLFEYFSETQRNKGNFPGRFSGRQFSNSRSEMNVSTLELGDSALYLCASRSNQGMAYEQYFGPGTRLTVT.

The chain uses TRBV7-2 and TRBJ2-7; D unclear. V shed 2 bases and J shed 2 bases, with 7 bases lying between them. Looked up from germline, CDR1 is SGHTA and CDR2 is FQGNSA. The CDR3 loop spans 13 amino acids. The CDR3 sequence: CASSLSKPYEQYF. In DNA form, the CDR3 reads TGTGCCAGCAGCTTAAGCAAACCCTACGAGCAGTACTTC.

The chain uses TRBV28 and TRBJ1-2; 9 nucleotides align to TRBD1. This CDR3 contains 14 residues. With V trimmed by 5 bases and J by 5 bases, 6 bases remained unmatched. Germline V gene data show CDR1 as MDHEN and CDR2 as SYDVKM. The CDR3 spells CASSVRDRVYGYTF. CDR3 nucleotides: TGTGCCAGCAGTGTCCGGGACAGGGTGTATGGCTACACCTTC.

This clone was observed a single time. The V call is TRBV2, the J call TRBJ2-5, with D possibly being TRBD1 (5 bases). There are 15 residues in the CDR3. V lost 5 bases and J 1 base, leaving 14 bases between the germline ends. Germline assignment: CDR1 SNHLY and CDR2 FYNNEI. CDR3 region: CASSLQDSRQETQYF. CDR3 nucleotide sequence: TGTGCCAGCAGTCTACAAGACAGCCGCCAAGAGACCCAGTACTTC.

The chain joins TRBV9 to TRBJ1-1; no definite D call. Looked up from germline, CDR1 is SGDLS and CDR2 is YYNGEE. V gave up 0 bases and J gave up 1 base, with 10 bases separating them. The CDR3 loop spans 15 amino acids. CDR3 DNA sequence: TGTGCCAGCAGCGTAGCGGGAAACAAGAACACTGAAGCTTTCTTT. This sequence encodes CASSVAGNKNTEAFF.

The chain carries TRBV5-1 and TRBJ1-3, with 8 bases lining up with TRBD1. CDR3 length: 15 amino acids. Germline-derived CDR1 and CDR2 are SGHRS and YFSETQ. V lost 4 bases to trimming and J lost 4 bases; unmatched junction nucleotides: 7. The CDR3 reads CASSRQGAQGNTIYF. CDR3 nucleotide sequence: TGCGCCAGCAGCCGTCAGGGGGCGCAAGGAAACACCATATATTTT.

The rearrangement uses TRBV6-1 and TRBJ2-2; 9 bases match TRBD2. The V and J ends lost 3 bases and 3 bases, in that order; junction bases with no gene match: 8. Germline-derived CDR1 and CDR2 are MNHNS and SASEGT. The CDR3 consists of 17 residues. In DNA, the CDR3 is TGTGCCAGCAGTGAGGATAGCGGGGGTTCCTACACCGGGGAGCTGTTTTTT. Protein product: CASSEDSGGSYTGELFF.

The gene calls are TRBV19 and TRBJ1-6; 7 bases are a match to TRBD1. The CDR3 covers 14 residues. The ends lost 6 bases at V and 6 bases at J; junction bases unmatched: 5. Germline values: CDR1 LNHDA, CDR2 SQIVND (reference sequence). CDR3 residues: CASSSTGSNSPLHF. For the CDR3, the DNA is TGTGCCAGTAGCTCGACAGGGTCTAATTCACCCCTCCACTTT. Together with reference TRBV19 and TRBJ1-6, the CDR3 gives the full variable domain: DGGITQSPKYLFRKEGQNVTLSCEQNLNHDAMYWYRQDPGQGLRLIYYSQIVNDFQKGDIAEGYSVSREKKESFPLTVTSAQKNPTAFYLCASSSTGSNSPLHFGNGTRLTVT.

This clone has more than one count but fewer than ten. The junction shows a germline mismatch at one end, possibly a read error. CDR3 loop: CASSQEAGPTHF. The CDR3 DNA is TGCGCCAGCAGCCAAGAGGCGGGGCCCACCCACTTC. This rearrangement joins TRBV4-1 to TRBJ2-5, with D possibly matching TRBD2 (6 bases). CDR1 is MGHRA, CDR2 YSYEKL, per germline. The CDR3 extends over 12 amino acids.

The V and J genes are TRBV7-8 and TRBJ1-2; a possible D gene is TRBD1 (6 bases). Germline V gene lookup returns CDR1 SGHVS and CDR2 FQNEAQ. The CDR3 sequence is 14 residues long. With 2 bases removed from V and 7 bases from J, the gap between germline ends came to 14 bases. The CDR3 reads CASSLWNRDGGYTF. The CDR3 DNA reads as TGTGCCAGCAGCTTATGGAACAGGGATGGTGGCTACACCTTC.